A selection of T cell receptor beta chains follows, all from one sample in a study of control samples from healthy donors and cancer patients. The repertoire was sequenced with immunoSEQ multiplex PCR; TCRdb's copy has only in-frame clones and lacks some. The repertoire holds some 190,000 clones, with 91% as singletons. Sequenced input: blood. The receptors here all came from a man aged 25 to 40 in good health. Each CDR3 is given with its conserved first and last residue. Each record gives: CDR3 protein, V gene.

CDR3: CASSSGLPSTDTQYF
V: TRBV7-9

CDR3: CATSRGRGQAKNIQYF
V: TRBV15

CDR3: CASSPPGAGTNEKLFF
V: TRBV18

CDR3: CASSEVRGGYNEQFF
V: TRBV25-1

CDR3: CASSSGGQDTQYF
V: TRBV6-5

CDR3: CASSPTGGQAKNIQYF
V: TRBV18

CDR3: CASSLEGTSGGVYEQYF
V: TRBV7-6

CDR3: CASSPIAGGFTDTQYF
V: TRBV7-3

CDR3: CAWRGDRGNSPLHF
V: TRBV30

CDR3: CASSLGGPSYEQYF
V: TRBV7-9